These 17 T cell receptor beta chains came from one sample sequenced in a study of blood T cell repertoires in COVID-19. Profiled with immunoSEQ multiplex PCR; TCRdb holds only in-frame clones, not every one. This sample has about 480,000 clones; approximately 91% occur once, and the top ten carry around 7.9%. The sample consisted of PBMCs or T cells enriched from blood (not recorded which). These receptor sequences come from a woman aged 55 to 70 who had recovered from COVID-19.

The chain uses TRBV5-1 and TRBJ1-2, with D possibly being TRBD1 (5 bases). The CDR3 is 15 amino acids. The germline CDR1 and CDR2 sequences are SGHRS and YFSETQ. Trimming removed 4 bases from V and 0 bases from J, with 13 bases in between. CDR3 region: CASSTGHRANYGYTF. The CDR3 DNA reads TGCGCCAGCAGCACTGGACACCGTGCTAACTATGGCTACACCTTC.

The rearrangement joins TRBV6-5 to TRBJ2-7, with D possibly matching TRBD1 (5 bases). CDR1 MNHEY and CDR2 SVGAGI come from the germline V gene. The CDR3 length is 15 residues. Trimming removed 6 bases at V and 0 bases at J, with 15 bases between. The CDR3 DNA reads TGTGCCAGCAGGCCGGGCCCAGGGAACTCCTACGAGCAGTACTTC. Translation: CASRPGPGNSYEQYF.

The chain has TRBV5-4 and TRBJ2-5, with 7 positions matching TRBD1. Unmatched junction bases numbered 5, after V lost 4 bases and J lost 5 bases. From germline, CDR1 is SGHNT and CDR2 YYREEE (reference sequence). CDR3 length equals 13 residues. Here the CDR3 DNA reads TGTGCCAGCAGCCCACAGGGGTACGAGACCCAGTACTTC. It codes for CASSPQGYETQYF.

The chain uses TRBV12-3 or TRBV12-4 and TRBJ1-2; D remains unclear. The CDR3 is 11 residues long. The V and J ends lost 5 bases and 7 bases respectively, with 8 bases between them. The CDR3 sequence: CASSAGVGYTF. The CDR3 bases are TGTGCCAGCAGTGCCGGGGTTGGCTACACCTTC.

The chain is built from TRBV7-6 and TRBJ1-4, with D possibly being TRBD1 (6 bases). CDR3 length equals 16 residues. With 2 bases removed from V and 5 bases from J, the gap between germline ends came to 15 bases. CDR1 is SGHVS and CDR2 is FNYEAQ in the germline V gene. The CDR3 protein is CASSLTSGQGNEKLFF. In DNA, the CDR3 is TGTGCCAGCAGCTTAACTTCGGGACAAGGCAATGAAAAACTGTTTTTT. The whole variable domain, filled in from reference TRBV7-6 and TRBJ1-4, reads GAGVSQSPRYKVTKRGQDVALRCDPISGHVSLYWYRQALGQGPEFLTYFNYEAQQDKSGLPNDRFSAERPEGSISTLTIQRTEQRDSAMYRCASSLTSGQGNEKLFFGSGTQLSVL.

The genes are TRBV11-2 and TRBJ2-7; possibly TRBD2 for D (5 bases). The V end was cut by 4 bases, the J end by 6 bases, with 13 bases between. The CDR3 consists of 13 residues. In germline, CDR1 is SGHAT, CDR2 FQNNGV. The CDR3 nucleotides read TGTGCCAGCAGCTCCGGGAATAATCTCGAGCAGTACTTC. This sequence encodes CASSSGNNLEQYF.

In its sample, this clone was seen once. Within the sample, other DNA sequences also encode this same CDR3. The V call is TRBV5-1, the J call TRBJ1-4; 8 bases map to TRBD1. Per the germline V gene, CDR1 is SGHRS and CDR2 is YFSETQ. The CDR3 is 14 amino acids. V shed 2 bases and J 11 bases; nucleotides not matched to a gene: 8. The CDR3 region has the DNA TGCGCCAGCAGCTTCGGACAGGGAGAGGAGAAACTGTTTTTT. Translation gives CASSFGQGEEKLFF.

This clone occurred once. CDR3 sequence: CASSAGARGSYEQYF. CDR3 in DNA: TGTGCCAGCAGCGCAGGGGCGAGGGGCTCCTACGAGCAGTACTTC. The chain uses TRBV11-3 and TRBJ2-7, with D possibly matching TRBD1 (6 bases). The CDR3 runs to 15 residues. V dropped 5 bases and J dropped 0 bases, with 14 bases sitting between them. The germline gives CDR1 SGHNT, CDR2 YENEEA. The full variable domain, in which reference TRBV11-3 and TRBJ2-7 provide the parts outside the CDR3, is EAGVVQSPRYKIIEKKQPVAFWCNPISGHNTLYWYLQNLGQGPELLIRYENEEAVDDSQLPKDRFSAERLKGVDSTLKIQPAELGDSAVYLCASSAGARGSYEQYFGPGTRLTVT.

The gene calls are TRBV6-5 and TRBJ2-6, with no clear D. Germline V gene data show CDR1 as MNHEY and CDR2 as SVGAGI. V was shortened by 2 bases and J by 0 bases, with 2 bases between the two germline ends. This CDR3 is 14 amino acids long. The CDR3 is CASSYLSGANVLTF. The CDR3 region has the DNA TGTGCCAGCAGTTACCTCTCTGGGGCCAACGTCCTGACTTTC.

V usage is TRBV24-1 and J usage is TRBJ2-3; possible D gene TRBD1, 6 bases. Germline loops: CDR1 KGHDR, CDR2 SFDVKD. This CDR3 is 13 amino acids long. V lost 3 bases to trimming and J lost 12 bases, with 15 bases between them. CDR3 sequence: CATSDPPGTPQYF. The CDR3 nucleotides read TGTGCCACCAGTGATCCCCCCGGGACACCACAGTATTTT.

The genes are TRBV5-1 and TRBJ1-1; 7 bases agree with TRBD1. V dropped 4 bases and J dropped 4; count of bases not matched to a gene: 7. In germline, CDR1 is SGHRS, CDR2 YFSETQ. CDR3 size: 14 residues. The CDR3 spells CASSDQGEGTEAFF. The CDR3 DNA reads TGCGCCAGCAGCGATCAGGGGGAAGGCACTGAAGCTTTCTTT.

The rearrangement links TRBV25-1 to TRBJ1-4; D may be TRBD1 (6 bases). Deletions cut 5 bases from V and 1 base from J, with 11 bases between. The germline V gene has CDR1 MGHDK and CDR2 SYGVNS. The CDR3 length is 15 residues. The CDR3 DNA is TGTGCCAGCAGTATCTACAGGGAAACTAATGAAAAACTGTTTTTT. Its protein product is CASSIYRETNEKLFF.

The chain combines TRBV9 with TRBJ1-6, with D perhaps TRBD1 (5 bases). The CDR3 has 14 residues. Germline values: CDR1 SGDLS, CDR2 YYNGEE. V gave up 3 bases and J gave up 10 bases, with 14 bases separating them. The CDR3 reads CASSGGSSRSPLHF. The CDR3 DNA follows: TGTGCCAGCAGCGGGGGCAGTAGTCGGTCACCCCTCCACTTT. The variable domain in full, with the rest retrieved from reference TRBV9 and TRBJ1-6, is DSGVTQTPKHLITATGQRVTLRCSPRSGDLSVYWYQQSLDQGLQFLIQYYNGEERAKGNILERFSAQQFPDLHSELNLSSLELGDSALYFCASSGGSSRSPLHFGNGTRLTVT.

The V call is TRBV5-1, the J call TRBJ2-2, with D unresolved. From germline, CDR1 is SGHRS and CDR2 YFSETQ. V shed 4 bases and J shed 4 bases, with 14 bases lying between them. CDR3 length: 15 residues. CDR3 sequence (DNA): TGCGCCAGCAGCACAAACGGCGGAGTCACCGGGGAGCTGTTTTTT. Translated: CASSTNGGVTGELFF.

V is TRBV2 and J is TRBJ2-1, with 7 bases aligning to TRBD1. The CDR3 has 15 residues. V lost 4 bases and J lost 4; bases outside the gene matches: 7. Germline CDR1 and CDR2: SNHLY and FYNNEI. CDR3 sequence (DNA): TGTGCCAGCAGTGGGGGGCCGGGACAGTACAATGAGCAGTTCTTC. As protein: CASSGGPGQYNEQFF. Complete variable domain (other parts from reference TRBV2 and TRBJ2-1): EPEVTQTPSHQVTQMGQEVILRCVPISNHLYFYWYRQILGQKVEFLVSFYNNEISEKSEIFDDQFSVERPDGSNFTLKIRSTKLEDSAMYFCASSGGPGQYNEQFFGPGTRLTVL.

CDR3 loop: CATSDATRGYEQYF. The CDR3 DNA is TGTGCCACCAGTGATGCCACCAGGGGGTACGAGCAGTACTTC. The genes are TRBV24-1 and TRBJ2-7, with TRBD1 matching 7 bases. There are 14 residues in the CDR3. Germline V gene data show CDR1 as KGHDR and CDR2 as SFDVKD. V lost 3 bases, J lost 4 bases, and 5 bases stayed unmatched.

This clone was detected only once. The rearrangement links TRBV2 to TRBJ1-1, with 8 bases that match TRBD1. V was clipped by 5 bases and J by 4 bases; unmatched bases: 3. The germline V gene has CDR1 SNHLY and CDR2 FYNNEI. The CDR3 spans 13 residues. The DNA of the CDR3 is TGTGCCAGCAGTCAACAGGGGGGCACTGAAGCTTTCTTT. The encoded protein is CASSQQGGTEAFF.